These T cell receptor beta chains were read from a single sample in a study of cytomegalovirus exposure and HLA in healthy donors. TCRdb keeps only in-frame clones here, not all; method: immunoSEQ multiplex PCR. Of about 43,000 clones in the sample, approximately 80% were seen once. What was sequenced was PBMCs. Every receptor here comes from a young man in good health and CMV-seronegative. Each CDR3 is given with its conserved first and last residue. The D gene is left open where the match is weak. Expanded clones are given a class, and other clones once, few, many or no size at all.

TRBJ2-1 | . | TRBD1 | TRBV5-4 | CASSFRDRAYNEQFF | TGTGCCAGCAGCTTCCGGGACAGGGCTTACAATGAGCAGTTCTTC
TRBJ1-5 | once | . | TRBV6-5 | CASRSSGSGEQPQHF | TGTGCCAGCAGAAGCTCAGGGTCGGGGGAACAGCCCCAGCATTTT
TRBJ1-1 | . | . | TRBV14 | CASSPLRHLNTEAFF | TGTGCCAGCAGCCCTTTAAGACATCTGAACACTGAAGCTTTCTTT
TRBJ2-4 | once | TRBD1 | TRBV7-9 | CASSLGTGRNIQYF | TGTGCCAGCAGCTTAGGGACAGGTCGGAACATTCAGTACTTC
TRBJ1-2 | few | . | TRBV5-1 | CASSLALGAEHYTF | TGCGCCAGCAGCTTGGCCTTAGGGGCTGAGCACTACACCTTC
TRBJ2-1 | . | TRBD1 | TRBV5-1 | CASSGDRGNEQFF | TGCGCCAGCAGCGGGGACAGGGGGAATGAGCAGTTCTTC
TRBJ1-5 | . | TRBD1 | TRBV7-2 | CASSPRGNSNQPQHF | TGTGCCAGCAGCCCCAGGGGGAATAGCAATCAGCCCCAGCATTTT
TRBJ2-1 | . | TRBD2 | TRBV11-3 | CASSPIPGLVNEQFF | TGTGCCAGCAGCCCGATACCGGGACTAGTCAATGAGCAGTTCTTC
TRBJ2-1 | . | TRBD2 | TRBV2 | CASSASGSSYNEQFF | TGTGCCAGCAGTGCTAGCGGGAGTTCCTACAATGAGCAGTTCTTC
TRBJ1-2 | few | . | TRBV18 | CASSPSLGGPHYGYTF | TGTGCCAGCTCACCGTCCTTGGGGGGTCCCCACTATGGCTACACCTTC
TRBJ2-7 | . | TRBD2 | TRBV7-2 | CASSLGVREKEEQYF | TGTGCCAGCAGCTTAGGTGTGCGGGAGAAAGAAGAGCAGTACTTC
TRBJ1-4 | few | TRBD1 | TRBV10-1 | CASSETGEEKLFF | TGCGCCAGCAGTGAGACAGGGGAAGAAAAACTGTTTTTT
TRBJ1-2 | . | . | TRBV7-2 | CASSLSVLGVYGYTF | TGTGCCAGCAGCTTAAGCGTCTTGGGTGTCTATGGCTACACCTTC
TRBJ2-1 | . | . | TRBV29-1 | CSVAPYNEQFF | TGCAGCGTGGCCCCCTACAATGAGCAGTTCTTC
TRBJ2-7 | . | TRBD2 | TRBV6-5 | CASRGGTSGAYEQYF | TGTGCCAGCAGAGGAGGAACTAGCGGGGCCTACGAGCAGTACTTC
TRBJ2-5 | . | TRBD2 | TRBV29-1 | CSAERSGGQETQYF | TGCAGCGCTGAGAGATCGGGGGGACAAGAGACCCAGTACTTC
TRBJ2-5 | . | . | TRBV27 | CASSSREETQYF | TGTGCCAGCAGTTCCAGGGAAGAGACCCAGTACTTC
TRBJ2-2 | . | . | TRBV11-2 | CASRHSWRKTNTGELFF | TGTGCCAGCAGGCACTCTTGGCGGAAAACTAACACCGGGGAGCTGTTTTTT
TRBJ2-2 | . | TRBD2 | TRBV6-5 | CASTQPGLGAGELFF | TGTGCCAGCACCCAACCGGGACTAGGGGCCGGGGAGCTGTTTTTT
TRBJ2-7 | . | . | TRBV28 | CASSFISKQKAAYEQYF | TGTGCCAGCAGTTTTATTTCCAAGCAGAAGGCGGCATACGAGCAGTACTTC
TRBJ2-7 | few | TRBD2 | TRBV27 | CASSLGLAGGVNEQYF | TGTGCCAGCAGTTTAGGACTAGCGGGAGGGGTGAACGAGCAGTACTTC
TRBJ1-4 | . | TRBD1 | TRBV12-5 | CASGLDPDRGNEKLFF | TGTGCTAGTGGTTTAGATCCGGACAGGGGTAACGAAAAACTGTTTTTT
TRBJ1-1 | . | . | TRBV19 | CASSNPGHNTEAFF | TGTGCCAGTAGTAACCCGGGACATAACACTGAAGCTTTCTTT
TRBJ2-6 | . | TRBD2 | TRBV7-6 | CASSPTGGSGANVLTF | TGTGCCAGCAGCCCGACGGGGGGCTCTGGGGCCAACGTCCTGACTTTC
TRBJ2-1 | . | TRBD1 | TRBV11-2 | CASSLGTGAYNEQFF | TGTGCCAGCAGCTTGGGGACAGGGGCCTACAATGAGCAGTTCTTC
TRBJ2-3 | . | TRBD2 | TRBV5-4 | CASSLGGTSGDTQYF | TGTGCCAGCAGCTTGGGAGGGACTAGCGGAGATACGCAGTATTTT
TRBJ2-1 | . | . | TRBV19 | CASNPPTNNEQFF | TGTGCCAGTAACCCACCGACAAATAATGAGCAGTTCTTC
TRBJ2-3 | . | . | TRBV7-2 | CASSPRAPDTQYF | TGTGCCAGCAGCCCGAGGGCTCCAGATACGCAGTATTTT
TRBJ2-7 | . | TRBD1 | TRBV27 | CASSFGDRYEQYF | TGTGCCAGCAGTTTCGGGGACAGATACGAGCAGTACTTC
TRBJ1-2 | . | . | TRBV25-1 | CASSEYPGGYTF | TGTGCCAGCAGTGAATATCCGGGTGGCTACACCTTC
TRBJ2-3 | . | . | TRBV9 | CASSGGSTDTQYF | TGTGCCAGCAGCGGCGGAAGCACAGATACGCAGTATTTT
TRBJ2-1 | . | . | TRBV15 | CATSRIRGTTYNEQFF | TGTGCCACCAGCAGAATCAGGGGCACTACCTACAATGAGCAGTTCTTC
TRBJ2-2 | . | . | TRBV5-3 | CARSLGLLHPDKTTGELFF | TGTGCCAGAAGCTTGGGTCTACTTCACCCCGACAAAACTACCGGGGAGCTGTTTTTT
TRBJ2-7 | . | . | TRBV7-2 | CASSLPGVHSYEQYF | TGTGCCAGCAGCTTACCGGGGGTTCACTCCTACGAGCAGTACTTC
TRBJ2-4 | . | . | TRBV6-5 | CASSRGRGSKNIQYF | TGTGCCAGCAGTCGTGGGCGGGGTTCCAAAAACATTCAGTACTTC
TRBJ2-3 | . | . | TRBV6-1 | CASSEDRGSTDTQYF | TGTGCCAGCAGTGAAGACCGGGGATCAACAGATACGCAGTATTTT
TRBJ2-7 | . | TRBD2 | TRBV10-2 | CASRYSGSYEQYF | TGCGCCAGCAGGTATAGCGGGAGTTACGAGCAGTACTTC
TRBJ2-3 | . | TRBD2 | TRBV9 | CASSVAYKREQYF | TGTGCCAGCAGCGTAGCCTATAAGCGGGAGCAGTATTTT
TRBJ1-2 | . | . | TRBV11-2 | CASSPDITYGYTF | TGTGCCAGCAGTCCTGACATCACCTATGGCTACACCTTC
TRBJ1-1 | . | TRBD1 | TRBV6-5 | CASRYGQGHTEAFF | TGTGCCAGCAGATACGGACAGGGCCACACTGAAGCTTTCTTT
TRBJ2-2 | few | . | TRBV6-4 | CASSEGAHTGELFF | TGTGCCAGCAGTGAGGGGGCGCACACCGGGGAGCTGTTTTTT
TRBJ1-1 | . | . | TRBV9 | CASSAREGNTEAFF | TGTGCCAGCAGCGCCAGGGAAGGGAACACTGAAGCTTTCTTT
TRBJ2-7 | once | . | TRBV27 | CASSLSGRGTYEQYF | TGTGCCAGCAGTTTAAGTGGGCGGGGCACCTACGAGCAGTACTTC
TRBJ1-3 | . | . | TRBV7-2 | CASSLDGGQGNTIYF | TGTGCCAGCAGCTTAGACGGGGGGCAAGGAAACACCATATATTTT
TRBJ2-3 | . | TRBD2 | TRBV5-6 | CASSTRTSGDTQYF | TGTGCCAGCAGCACACGGACTAGCGGAGATACGCAGTATTTT
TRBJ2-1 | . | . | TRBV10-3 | CAISGSGNYNEQFF | TGTGCCATCAGTGGGAGCGGCAACTACAATGAGCAGTTCTTC
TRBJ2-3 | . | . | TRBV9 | CASSVGKDTQYF | TGTGCCAGCAGCGTAGGTAAAGATACGCAGTATTTT
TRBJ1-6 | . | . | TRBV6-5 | CASRFEADGNSPLHF | TGTGCCAGCAGATTCGAGGCTGACGGTAATTCGCCCCTCCACTTT
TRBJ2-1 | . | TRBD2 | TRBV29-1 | CSVTPGLAGNNEQFF | TGCAGCGTTACACCGGGACTAGCGGGAAACAATGAGCAGTTCTTC